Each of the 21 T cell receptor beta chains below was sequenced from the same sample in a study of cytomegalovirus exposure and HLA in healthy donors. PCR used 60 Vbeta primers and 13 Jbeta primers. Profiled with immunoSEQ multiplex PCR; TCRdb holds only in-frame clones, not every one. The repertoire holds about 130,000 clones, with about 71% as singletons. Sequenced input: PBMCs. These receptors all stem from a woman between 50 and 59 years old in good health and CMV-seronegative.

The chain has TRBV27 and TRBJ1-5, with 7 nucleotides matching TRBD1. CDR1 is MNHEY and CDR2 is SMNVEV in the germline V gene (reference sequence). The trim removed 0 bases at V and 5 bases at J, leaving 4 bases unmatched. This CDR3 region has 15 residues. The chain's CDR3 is CASSLSVGGHQPQHF. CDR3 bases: TGTGCCAGCAGTTTATCGGTAGGGGGCCATCAGCCCCAGCATTTT.

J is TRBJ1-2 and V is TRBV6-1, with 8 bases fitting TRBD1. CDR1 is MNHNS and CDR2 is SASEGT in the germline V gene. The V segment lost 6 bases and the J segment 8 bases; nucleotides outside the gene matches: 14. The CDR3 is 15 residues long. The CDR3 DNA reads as TGTGCCAGCAGGAATTACCCAGGACAGGGAGTAGGCTACACCTTC. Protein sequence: CASRNYPGQGVGYTF.

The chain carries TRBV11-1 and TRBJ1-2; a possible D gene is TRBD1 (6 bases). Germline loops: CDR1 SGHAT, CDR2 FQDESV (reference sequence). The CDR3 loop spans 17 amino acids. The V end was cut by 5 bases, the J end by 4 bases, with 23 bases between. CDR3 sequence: CASSPRRTATGSYGYTF. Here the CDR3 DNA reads TGTGCCAGCAGCCCGCGCAGGACAGCCACAGGCTCCTATGGCTACACCTTC.

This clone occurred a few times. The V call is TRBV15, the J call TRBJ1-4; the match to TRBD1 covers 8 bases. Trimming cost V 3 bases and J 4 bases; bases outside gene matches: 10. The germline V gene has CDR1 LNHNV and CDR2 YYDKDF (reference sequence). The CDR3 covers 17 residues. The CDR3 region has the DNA TGTGCCACCAGCAGCAAAGGACAGGGCGGGGTTAATGAAAAACTGTTTTTT. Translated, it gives CATSSKGQGGVNEKLFF. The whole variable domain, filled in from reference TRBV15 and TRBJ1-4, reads DAMVIQNPRYQVTQFGKPVTLSCSQTLNHNVMYWYQQKSSQAPKLLFHYYDKDFNNEADTPDNFQSRRPNTSFCFLDIRSPGLGDTAMYLCATSSKGQGGVNEKLFFGSGTQLSVL.

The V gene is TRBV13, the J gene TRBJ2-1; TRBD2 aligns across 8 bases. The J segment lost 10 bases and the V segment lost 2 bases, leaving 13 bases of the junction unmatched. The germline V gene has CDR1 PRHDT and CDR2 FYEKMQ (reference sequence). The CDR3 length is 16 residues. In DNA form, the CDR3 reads TGTGCCAGCAGCTTAAGCTATGAAGAGCGGGAGCGAGAGCAGTTCTTC. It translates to CASSLSYEEREREQFF.

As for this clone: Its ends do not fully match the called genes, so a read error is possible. This chain's CDR3 is CSSSLGKPYSGNTIYF. The CDR3 nucleotides read TGTTCCAGCAGCTTAGGAAAGCCTTACTCTGGAAACACCATATATTTT. The V call is TRBV7-9, the J call TRBJ1-3; the D is unclear. The CDR3 is 16 amino acids. The germline V gene encodes CDR1 SEHNR and CDR2 FQNEAQ (reference sequence).

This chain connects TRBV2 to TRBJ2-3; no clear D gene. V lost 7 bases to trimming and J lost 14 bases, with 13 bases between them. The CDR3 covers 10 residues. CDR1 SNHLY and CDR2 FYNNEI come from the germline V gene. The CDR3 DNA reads TGTGCCAGCATCCTTTCCCTTCCGTATTTT. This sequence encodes CASILSLPYF.

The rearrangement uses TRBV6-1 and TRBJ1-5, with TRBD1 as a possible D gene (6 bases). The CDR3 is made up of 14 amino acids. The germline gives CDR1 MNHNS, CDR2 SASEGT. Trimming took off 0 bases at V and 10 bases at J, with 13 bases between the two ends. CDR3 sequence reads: CASSEARGGNPQHF. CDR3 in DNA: TGTGCCAGCAGTGAAGCGAGGGGGGGGAATCCCCAGCATTTT.

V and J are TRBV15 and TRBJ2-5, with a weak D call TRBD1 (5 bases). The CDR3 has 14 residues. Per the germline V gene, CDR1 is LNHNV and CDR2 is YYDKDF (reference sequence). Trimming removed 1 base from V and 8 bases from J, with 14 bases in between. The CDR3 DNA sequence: TGTGCCACCAGCAGAGGGAACAGGTACTATACCCAGTACTTC. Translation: CATSRGNRYYTQYF. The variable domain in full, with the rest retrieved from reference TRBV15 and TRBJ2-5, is DAMVIQNPRYQVTQFGKPVTLSCSQTLNHNVMYWYQQKSSQAPKLLFHYYDKDFNNEADTPDNFQSRRPNTSFCFLDIRSPGLGDTAMYLCATSRGNRYYTQYFGPGTRLLVL.

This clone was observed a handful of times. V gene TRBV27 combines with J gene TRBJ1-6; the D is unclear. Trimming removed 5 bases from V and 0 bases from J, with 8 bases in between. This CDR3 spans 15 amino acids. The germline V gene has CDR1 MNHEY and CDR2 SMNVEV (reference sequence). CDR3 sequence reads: CASSPGSSYNSPLHF. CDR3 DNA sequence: TGTGCCAGCAGTCCGGGGAGCTCCTATAATTCACCCCTCCACTTT.

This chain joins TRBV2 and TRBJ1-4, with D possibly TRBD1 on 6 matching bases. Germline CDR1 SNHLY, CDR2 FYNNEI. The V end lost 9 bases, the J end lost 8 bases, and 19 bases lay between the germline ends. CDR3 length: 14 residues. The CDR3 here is CASSQGMVAEKLFF. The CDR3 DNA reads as TGTGCCAGTTCTCAGGGGATGGTGGCGGAAAAACTGTTTTTT.

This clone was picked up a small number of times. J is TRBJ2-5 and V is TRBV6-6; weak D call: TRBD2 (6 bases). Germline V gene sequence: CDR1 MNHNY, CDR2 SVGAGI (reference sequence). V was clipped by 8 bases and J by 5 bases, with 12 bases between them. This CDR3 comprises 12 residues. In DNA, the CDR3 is TGTGCCAGCGGGGAGGCCTGGGAGACCCAGTACTTC. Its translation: CASGEAWETQYF.

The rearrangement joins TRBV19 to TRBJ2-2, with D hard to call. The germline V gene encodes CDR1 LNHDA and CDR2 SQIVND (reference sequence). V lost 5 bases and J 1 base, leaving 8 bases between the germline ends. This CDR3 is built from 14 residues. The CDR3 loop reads CASSPRQNTGELFF. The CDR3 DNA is TGTGCCAGTAGTCCTCGACAGAACACCGGGGAGCTGTTTTTT.

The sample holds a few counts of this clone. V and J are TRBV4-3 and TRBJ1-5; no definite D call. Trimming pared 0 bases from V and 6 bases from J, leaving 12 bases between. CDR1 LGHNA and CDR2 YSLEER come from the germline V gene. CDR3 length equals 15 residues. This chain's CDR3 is CASSQEWNSGQPQHF. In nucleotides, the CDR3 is TGCGCCAGCAGCCAAGAATGGAACAGTGGTCAGCCCCAGCATTTT.

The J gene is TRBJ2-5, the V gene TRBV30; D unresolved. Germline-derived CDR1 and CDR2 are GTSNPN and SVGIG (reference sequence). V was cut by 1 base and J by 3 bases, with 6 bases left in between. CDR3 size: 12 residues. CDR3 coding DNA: TGTGCCTGGAGTGACAATAAAGAGACCCAGTACTTC. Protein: CAWSDNKETQYF.

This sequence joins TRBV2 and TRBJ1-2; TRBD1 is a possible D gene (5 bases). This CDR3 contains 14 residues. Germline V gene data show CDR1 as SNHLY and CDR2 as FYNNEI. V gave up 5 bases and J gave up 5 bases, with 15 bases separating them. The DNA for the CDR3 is TGTGCCAGCAGTACACAACGCAGGGCATATGGCTACACCTTC. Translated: CASSTQRRAYGYTF.

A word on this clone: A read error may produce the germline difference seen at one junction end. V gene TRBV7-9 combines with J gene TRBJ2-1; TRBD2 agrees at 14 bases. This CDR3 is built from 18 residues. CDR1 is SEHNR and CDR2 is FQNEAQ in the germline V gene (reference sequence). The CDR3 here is CSSSLPPRLAGGRGEQFF. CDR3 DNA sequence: TGTTCCAGCAGCTTACCTCCTCGACTAGCGGGAGGGCGGGGTGAGCAGTTCTTC.

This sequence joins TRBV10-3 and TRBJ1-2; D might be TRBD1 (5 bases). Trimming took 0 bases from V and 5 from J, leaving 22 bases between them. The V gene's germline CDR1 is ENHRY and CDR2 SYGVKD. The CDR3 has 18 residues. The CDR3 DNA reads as TGTGCCATCAGTGAGTCGATGGGTGGCAGGGATCGAGGTTATGGCTACACCTTC. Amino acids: CAISESMGGRDRGYGYTF.

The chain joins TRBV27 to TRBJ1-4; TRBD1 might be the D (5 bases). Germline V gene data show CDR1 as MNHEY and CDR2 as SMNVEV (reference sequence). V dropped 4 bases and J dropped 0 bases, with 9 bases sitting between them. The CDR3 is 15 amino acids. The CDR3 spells CASSSTVATNEKLFF. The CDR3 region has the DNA TGTGCCAGCAGTTCGACAGTAGCAACTAATGAAAAACTGTTTTTT.

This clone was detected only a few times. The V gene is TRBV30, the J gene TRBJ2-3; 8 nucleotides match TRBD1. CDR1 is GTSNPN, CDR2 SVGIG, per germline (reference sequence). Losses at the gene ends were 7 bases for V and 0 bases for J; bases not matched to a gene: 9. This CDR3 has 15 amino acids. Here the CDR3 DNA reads TGTGCCTCCAGGGGGCGGGTAACTAGCACAGATACGCAGTATTTT. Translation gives CASRGRVTSTDTQYF. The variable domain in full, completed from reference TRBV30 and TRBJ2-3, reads SQTIHQWPATLVQPVGSPLSLECTVEGTSNPNLYWYRQAAGRGLQLLFYSVGIGQISSEVPQNLSASRPQDRQFILSSKKLLLSDSGFYLCASRGRVTSTDTQYFGPGTRLTVL.

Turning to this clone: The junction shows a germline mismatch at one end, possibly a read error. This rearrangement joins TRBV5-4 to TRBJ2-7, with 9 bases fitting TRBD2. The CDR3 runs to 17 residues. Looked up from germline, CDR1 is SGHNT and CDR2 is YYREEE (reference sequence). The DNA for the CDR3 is TGTGCCAGCAGCTTGGGGGCCACCGGGACTAGCTCCCACGAGCAGTACTTC. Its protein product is CASSLGATGTSSHEQYF.